This T cell receptor (beta chain) was identified during a study of blood T cells in healthy people across ages (dated by TCRdb to 2014 to 2015). In the study overall: In model experiments, roughly one uniquely barcoded TCR beta cDNA molecule per two T cells was captured by template switching. To track age-related changes in TCR beta repertoire diversity, the study relied on deep sequencing normalized with unique cDNA molecular identifiers. The donors were split into four age groups: young (average about 15 years), middle-aged (about 40), aged (62) and long-lived (roughly 88). The study analyzed two additional independent replicas of 1 million unique cDNA reads from the same blood draw for two donors, one aged 18 to 30 and one aged 80 or older.

As concerns this clonotype: Its antigen is currently not known. Qualities for individual bases were not recorded, and no much larger clone is one base off.

What the work shows at the level of the full study, not this receptor alone: Conclusive comparison of naive and antigen-experienced compartments was prevented by the profiling of bulk unsorted PBMCs. The long-lived group showed more naive CD4+ T cells, fewer expanded clones and increased TCR diversity than the aged group, suggesting age selection. The CMV infection status of donors was not known, potentially confounding age-related changes in expanded clonotypes. As age increased, observed TCR beta diversity per million T cells dropped in a roughly linear way, and a significant reduction was already evident by age around 41. Estimates of total diversity from one million sequenced T cells were regarded as lower bounds and underestimates. There was a strong correlation between observed TCR beta diversity and the percentage of naive T cells measured by flow cytometry.

Preparation of the library involved 5' RACE. The data were produced on an Illumina HiSeq 2500. A second about 7 to 12 cycle PCR used a sample-barcoded 5' primer and a J-beta primer mix. Each TCR beta cDNA molecule received a unique molecular identifier from a template-switch 5' adaptor carrying 12 random nucleotides. At least 2.5 million CDR3-containing paired-end reads were obtained from each sample. First-strand cDNA was synthesized from all RNA with the Mint cDNA synthesis kit, primed by a TRBC-specific oligonucleotide. After uracil-DNA glycosylase treatment, a first 18-cycle PCR used universal primers M1SS and BC2_uni_R on all cDNA. The source study handled its data this way. For normalization, 1 million high-quality reads were randomly selected from each sample, with every read carrying a distinct molecular identifier. Instead of being binned into consensus sequences, reads with shared molecular identifiers were discarded. MiTCR, with a Q25 quality threshold and the strictest error-elimination algorithm, was used for CDR3 identification, clonotype clustering and error correction. A nonparametric unseen species model with Euler transformation was used to estimate lower-bound total TCR beta diversity. Using fastp trimming at Q25 and MiXCR clonotype assembly, TCRdb reanalyzed the public sequencing data and kept in-frame beta chains. CDR3 protein duplicates are merged, each entry listing the most common genes and DNA. Here the V and J calls rest on TCRdb's processing, not on the authors' analysis. This sample comprises nearly 800,000 distinct CDR3 sequences, roughly 25% of them detected only once. The biggest ten clones account for more than 3% of the sample.

The donors were roughly 38 Caucasian individuals from Russia, aged roughly 6 to 90 years, who were systemically healthy. Each donor gave approximately 9.4 milliliters of peripheral blood, drawn into EDTA-treated Vacutainer tubes. Ficoll-Paque density-gradient centrifugation was used to isolate PBMCs, with at least 7 million obtained per sample. Total RNA was extracted from PBMCs with Trizol reagent, with at least 5 micrograms obtained per sample. For every donor, flow cytometry on a PBMC aliquot measured the percentage of naive CD45RAhigh/CD27high T cells. CDR1 and CDR2, looked up from the germline V gene, are MNHEY and SVGEGT. After removal of 0 bases from V and 4 bases from J, the junction retains 12 bases not matched to a gene. The cysteine opens and the phenylalanine closes a CDR3 of 19 amino acids. Here the CDR3 DNA is all that survives: 57 bases in frame from base 1. This sample was also put to use in a study of T cells of mothers and their children. The second paper further reports: Donors were nine systemically healthy Caucasian individuals: three mothers and their six children. cDNA synthesis consumed the entire amount of extracted RNA, loaded at around 1.4 ug RNA in each 15 ul reaction. In the second PCR, sample barcodes and 2-4 random nucleotides were introduced via the M1S primer. More than 8 million TCR beta CDR3 reads were obtained from each mother, and about 3 million reads were obtained from each child. TCR recombination output is similarly shaped by thymic selection in related and unrelated pairs, with a minor effect exerted by inherited differences. Normalized repertoire overlap was always found to be slightly, but never significantly, higher in related mother-child pairs than in unrelated mother-child pairs. No persistent microchimeric T cell clones were detected, at a sensitivity of approximately 90 clones per million clonotypes. The study used deep NGS to compare TCR beta repertoires of mothers and children, seeking features distinguishing related mother-child pairs from unrelated individuals. The mean age was roughly 36 +/- 4 years for the mothers and 11 +/- 4 years for the children. After adapter ligation was performed with NEBNext reagents, the libraries were sequenced on an Illumina HiSeq 2000 with 100+100 nt paired-end reads. Mother and child libraries were prepared a month apart and sequenced in separate runs to prevent cross-contamination. Each donor had between about 450,000 and 2,200,000 distinct TCR beta clonotypes identified. Naive TCR beta clonotypes were estimated from low-frequency clonotypes matched to each donor's FACS-determined naive share, without sorting.

Sequenced input: blood. The chain joins TRBV6-2 or TRBV6-3 to TRBJ2-1; TRBD2 matches 10 bases in the middle. This TCR was recovered from a boy between 10 and 17 years old in good health. The nucleotide sequence reads TGTGCCAGCAGTTACTCCGGGGGGCTAGCGGGGGATATGTACAATGAGCAGTTCTTC. Translated, it gives CASSYSGGLAGDMYNEQFF.